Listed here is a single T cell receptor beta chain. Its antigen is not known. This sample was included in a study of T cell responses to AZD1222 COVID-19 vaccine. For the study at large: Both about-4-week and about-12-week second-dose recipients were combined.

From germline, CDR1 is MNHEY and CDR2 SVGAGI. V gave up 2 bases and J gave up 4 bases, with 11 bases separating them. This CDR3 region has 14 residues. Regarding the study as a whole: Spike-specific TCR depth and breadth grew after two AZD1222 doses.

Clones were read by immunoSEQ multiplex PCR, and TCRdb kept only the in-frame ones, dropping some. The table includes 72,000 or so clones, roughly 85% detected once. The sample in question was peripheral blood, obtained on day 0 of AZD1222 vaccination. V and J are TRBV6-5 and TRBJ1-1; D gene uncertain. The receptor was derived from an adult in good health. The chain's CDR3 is CASSYRARGTEAFF. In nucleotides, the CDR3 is TGTGCCAGCAGTTACAGGGCTCGGGGCACTGAAGCTTTCTTT.